This TCR beta chain came from a study of blood T cell repertoires in COVID-19. Study-wide background: PBMCs, B-cell-depleted T cells, or T cells were the source of the cDNA or gDNA that made up the material.

Regarding this clone: This sample also contains other DNA sequences that code for the same CDR3.

Germline-derived CDR1 and CDR2 are SGHRS and YFSETQ. The CDR3 contains 14 residues. V was shortened by 0 bases and J by 0 bases, with 6 bases between the two germline ends. Here immunoSEQ multiplex PCR was the method, and the copy in TCRdb shows in-frame clones only, minus some. The sample yields about 200,000 clones, roughly 90% seen once. Participants came from around 25 US areas, aged about 18 to 90 years. The source is a woman in her twenties or thirties who had recovered from COVID-19. Sequencing input: PBMCs or T cells enriched from blood (not recorded which). The chain joins TRBV5-1 to TRBJ1-2; no clear D gene. CDR3 in amino acids: CASSLDRANYGYTF. The CDR3 DNA sequence: TGCGCCAGCAGCTTGGACAGAGCTAACTATGGCTACACCTTC.